Listed below are T cell receptor beta chains from one sample, sequenced in a study of OX40 agonist ivuxolimab in advanced cancers. Sequenced by immunoSEQ multiplex PCR; TCRdb stores in-frame clones only, minus some. The sample lists tens of thousands of clones; about 85% were seen once. The sequences come from CD4+ or CD8+ T cells sorted from blood, collected in a trial of the OX40 agonist ivuxolimab. The receptors stem from an adult with an advanced solid tumor such as melanoma, head and neck, liver or kidney cancer. CDR3s include the opening cysteine and the closing phenylalanine or tryptophan. D genes are given only for firm matches. Clone size is shown for a subset of rows, as once, few, many or a class of expanded clone.

>TRBV9|TRBJ1-1|.|TRBD1
CASRVGTGGTEAFF
TGTGCCAGCCGGGTCGGGACAGGGGGGACTGAAGCTTTCTTT
>TRBV5-1|TRBJ2-3|once|.
CASYPGGSTDTQYF
TGCGCCAGCTACCCTGGGGGATCCACAGATACGCAGTATTTT
>TRBV5-1|TRBJ2-7|.|.
CASSLAGGVSYEQYF
TGCGCCAGCAGCTTGGCAGGGGGGGTCTCTTACGAGCAGTACTTC
>TRBV6-1|TRBJ1-4|once|.
CASSEGASQGPTNEKLFF
TGTGCCAGCAGTGAAGGGGCCTCTCAGGGCCCAACTAATGAAAAACTGTTTTTT
>TRBV19|TRBJ1-1|.|TRBD1
CASSIDRGNRGINTEAFF
TGTGCCAGTAGTATAGATCGAGGGAACAGGGGGATTAACACTGAAGCTTTCTTT
>TRBV11-2|TRBJ1-6|.|.
CASLVGGSYNSPLHF
TGTGCCTCCTTAGTAGGGGGGTCTTATAATTCACCCCTCCACTTT
>TRBV11-3|TRBJ1-1|.|.
CASSRHRILNGTEAFF
TGTGCCAGCAGCCGCCATAGGATTCTCAATGGAACTGAAGCTTTCTTT
>TRBV5-1|TRBJ1-5|.|TRBD1
CASSLSQGDQPQHF
TGCGCCAGCAGCTTATCACAGGGGGATCAGCCCCAGCATTTT
>TRBV7-8|TRBJ2-5|.|TRBD1
CASSRQGGETQYF
TGTGCCAGCAGCCGACAGGGCGGGGAGACCCAGTACTTC
>TRBV7-3|TRBJ1-1|.|TRBD1
CASSGRKGAGMNTEAFF
TGTGCCAGCAGCGGAAGGAAGGGGGCGGGAATGAACACTGAAGCTTTCTTT
>TRBV19|TRBJ1-5|once|TRBD1
CASSPRGGSDQPQHF
TGTGCCAGTAGTCCCCGAGGGGGCAGCGATCAGCCCCAGCATTTT
>TRBV10-1|TRBJ2-7|.|TRBD1
CASSGKDRGFYYEQYF
TGCGCCAGCAGTGGAAAGGACAGGGGGTTCTACTACGAGCAGTACTTC
>TRBV28|TRBJ1-2|once|.
CASRNSDNYGYTF
TGTGCCAGCAGAAACAGCGATAACTATGGCTACACCTTC
>TRBV7-3|TRBJ1-2|few|.
CASSPDISLYGYTF
TGTGCCAGCAGCCCGGACATCTCGCTTTATGGCTACACCTTC
>TRBV7-3|TRBJ1-5|.|.
CASSLEAGVNQPQHF
TGTGCCAGCAGCCTAGAGGCCGGGGTCAATCAGCCCCAGCATTTT